This is a list of T cell receptor beta chains from one sample in a study of T cell responses to AZD1222 COVID-19 vaccine. Sequenced by immunoSEQ multiplex PCR; TCRdb stores in-frame clones only, minus some. This table holds over 100,000 clones, roughly 86% found once. Sequenced material: peripheral blood, taken 28 days after the second dose of the MenACWY control vaccine. The receptor set was obtained from an adult who received the MenACWY meningococcal vaccine as a control. Both conserved end residues are part of each CDR3. The order of the fields is V gene, D gene, J gene, clone size, CDR3 protein, CDR3 DNA. The D gene is left open where the match is weak. Rows may omit the clone size; those that give it use once, few, many or a size class.

>TRBV28|.|TRBJ2-7|.
CASSETVSYEQYF
TGTGCCAGCAGTGAGACAGTCTCCTACGAGCAGTACTTC
>TRBV2|.|TRBJ1-3|.
CASRETRGNTIYF
TGTGCCAGCAGGGAAACCAGGGGAAACACCATATATTTT
>TRBV7-2|TRBD2|TRBJ2-3|.
CAIRTRGLAEDTQYF
TGTGCCATTCGGACCCGAGGACTAGCGGAGGATACGCAGTATTTT
>TRBV2|TRBD1|TRBJ2-7|.
CASSGDSDYEQYF
TGTGCCAGCAGTGGGGACAGTGACTACGAGCAGTACTTC
>TRBV21-1|.|TRBJ2-4|.
CASDRGYKNIQYF
TGTGCCAGCGACCGGGGATACAAAAACATTCAGTACTTC
>TRBV12-3/TRBV12-4|.|TRBJ1-3|.
CASSHGNTIYF
TGTGCCAGCAGCCACGGAAACACCATATATTTT
>TRBV4-3|TRBD2|TRBJ2-3|once
CASSQAGGPADTQYF
TGCGCCAGCAGCCAAGCGGGGGGGCCGGCAGATACGCAGTATTTT
>TRBV5-1|.|TRBJ2-3|.
CASSIQGPPLDYTQYF
TGCGCCAGCAGCATTCAGGGGCCGCCTCTAGACTATACGCAGTATTTT
>TRBV28|.|TRBJ1-5|.
CASSFPGREQPQHF
TGTGCCAGCAGTTTCCCAGGGAGGGAGCAGCCCCAGCATTTT
>TRBV5-1|TRBD1|TRBJ1-2|.
CASSSTGGFTF
TGCGCCAGCAGCAGCACAGGGGGCTTCACCTTC
>TRBV7-2|TRBD2|TRBJ2-3|.
CASTLAGLTDTQYF
TGTGCCAGCACCCTAGCGGGGCTCACAGATACGCAGTATTTT
>TRBV19|TRBD1|TRBJ1-6|.
CASNYRGSYNSPLHF
TGTGCCAGTAATTACAGGGGATCCTATAATTCACCCCTCCACTTT
>TRBV5-1|.|TRBJ2-2|.
CASSLTAGNTGELFF
TGCGCCAGCAGCTTGACGGCCGGGAACACCGGGGAGCTGTTTTTT
>TRBV27|.|TRBJ2-3|few
CASSLNRADNTQYF
TGTGCCAGCAGTTTAAACAGGGCAGATAATACGCAGTATTTT
>TRBV28|.|TRBJ1-4|.
CASIRVGNEKLFF
TGTGCCAGCATTAGGGTAGGGAATGAAAAACTGTTTTTT
>TRBV10-3|.|TRBJ2-1|.
CAISEFSGSVDEQFF
TGTGCCATCAGTGAGTTCTCCGGGTCCGTAGATGAGCAGTTCTTC
>TRBV18|.|TRBJ1-1|.
CASSPLPGNTEAFF
TGTGCCAGCTCACCACTTCCGGGGAACACTGAAGCTTTCTTT
>TRBV6-2/TRBV6-3|.|TRBJ2-5|.
CASSPGTYQGETQYF
TGTGCCAGCAGTCCCGGGACCTACCAGGGAGAGACCCAGTACTTC
>TRBV24-1|.|TRBJ1-3|.
CATNLSDFSGNTIYF
TGTGCCACCAATCTATCGGACTTCTCTGGAAACACCATATATTTT
>TRBV5-1|TRBD1|TRBJ1-1|.
CASSSQTGAYTEAFF
TGCGCCAGCAGCTCGCAGACAGGGGCCTACACTGAAGCTTTCTTT
>TRBV6-1|TRBD1|TRBJ1-6|.
CASGTGGASPLHF
TGTGCCAGCGGGACAGGGGGCGCTTCACCCCTCCACTTT
>TRBV7-8|.|TRBJ2-3|.
CASTQVLPTDTQYF
TGTGCCAGCACCCAGGTTTTACCGACAGATACGCAGTATTTT
>TRBV10-3|TRBD1|TRBJ1-5|.
CAISVQGGNQPQHF
TGTGCCATCAGTGTACAGGGGGGCAATCAGCCCCAGCATTTT
>TRBV24-1|.|TRBJ2-1|.
CATSEGVYEQFF
TGTGCCACCAGTGAGGGGGTTTATGAGCAGTTCTTC
>TRBV15|.|TRBJ1-1|.
CATSRVMDIEAFF
TGTGCCACCAGCAGAGTAATGGATATTGAAGCTTTCTTT
>TRBV3-1/TRBV3-2|.|TRBJ1-4|.
CASSRASDSYGPNEKLFF
TGTGCCAGCAGCCGTGCTTCGGACAGCTATGGGCCCAATGAAAAACTGTTTTTT
>TRBV30|.|TRBJ2-3|.
CAWSPKPRTDTQYF
TGTGCCTGGAGTCCCAAACCCCGCACAGATACGCAGTATTTT
>TRBV25-1|.|TRBJ1-2|once
CDQQGIKDYGYTF
TGTGACCAGCAGGGGATAAAGGACTATGGCTACACCTTC
>TRBV18|.|TRBJ2-6|.
CASSPLESGANVLTF
TGTGCCAGCTCACCTTTGGAATCTGGGGCCAACGTCCTGACTTTC
>TRBV7-2|.|TRBJ1-2|.
CASRTVGGRRYGYTF
TGTGCCAGCAGAACCGTAGGGGGGAGGAGATATGGCTACACCTTC
>TRBV5-4|.|TRBJ2-7|.
CASSYRDLSSYEQYF
TGTGCCAGCAGCTACCGGGATCTAAGCTCCTACGAGCAGTACTTC